This T cell receptor (beta chain) was obtained from a study of T cell responses to AZD1222 COVID-19 vaccine (dated by TCRdb to 2020 to 2022). Turning to the overall study: Because spike-specific TCR depth and breadth did not differ between the two schedules, AZD1222 recipients who got a second dose at roughly 4 weeks were pooled with those who got a second dose at roughly 12 weeks. Trial participants were enrolled into age subgroups of 18-55, 56-69 and 70-plus years, which contained about 150, 27 and 61 TCR-sequenced participants, respectively. A total of more than 230 trial participants underwent TCR sequencing, of whom around 200 received two doses of AZD1222 and about 25 received two doses of the MenACWY control vaccine. Paper-wide results and their limitations: Nearly half of unique spike-specific TCRs reportedly recognized epitopes outside regions mutated in the B.1.351 and B.1.1.7 variants. The vaccine-associated CD4 TCRs covered the entire spike protein, and the dominant responses fell in regions 160-218 and 743-854. Conclusions about previously exposed vaccinees are limited because only six or seven AZD1222 recipients were SARS-CoV-2 seropositive at baseline. A significant rise in spike-specific TCR breadth and depth was observed after two AZD1222 doses relative to day 0 and relative to MenACWY recipients. The 56-69-year group was small, and its depth increase did not reach significance, likely because of low power. Most participants were white British and females outnumbered males, and the authors suggested that clonal diversity may have been underestimated. No day 14 peak-response samples were available, so repertoires were characterized only after the peak T cell response.

The CDR3 runs 15 amino acids, cysteine and phenylalanine included. The CDR3 DNA has 45 bases and is translated from base 1. After removal of 2 bases from V and 10 bases from J, the junction retains 6 bases not matched to a gene. Sequences SGHVS (CDR1) and FQNEAQ (CDR2) are obtained from the germline V gene. The CDR3 regions of human TCRbeta chains were analyzed by immunosequencing. The published analysis was carried out like this. Repertoire TCRs were matched against a reference library of SARS-CoV-2-specific TCRs generated with the MIRA antigen-specificity platform. Breadth was defined as the fraction of unique TCRs that were SARS-CoV-2-associated, and depth was defined as the fraction of total T cells that were SARS-CoV-2-associated. Using the MIRA data, each spike-specific TCR was assigned both to the spike region to which the TCR was reactive and to a CD4 or CD8 class. Log10-transformed breadth and depth values were compared by one-way ANOVA with Sidak's multiple comparisons tests. TCRdb retrieved this table from immuneACCESS and kept in-frame rearrangements only. Not all clones are present; in checked studies, unresolved V genes account for under half, and no reason is known for the remainder. From that table come the V and J calls and clone size; the DNA was used to work out D and trimming. In all, the sample holds some 100,000 clones, and about nine tenths of those were seen once. The top ten constitute 4% to 6% of the sample.

As concerns this clone: Its antigen is unknown. No base quality values were provided; no much bigger clone lies one nucleotide off.

The time point label, read with the paper, signifies: baseline before first vaccination. Samples from vaccinated people were obtained from the UK trials COV001 and COV002, which included a single-blind randomized controlled phase 2/3 trial of AZD1222 (ChAdOx1 nCoV-19) in healthy adults. For TCRbeta chain sequencing, PBMC samples were collected from trial participants at day 0 and at day 28 after the second dose. Sample: peripheral blood, taken on day 0 of AZD1222 vaccination. This TCR came from an adult in good health. The chain joins TRBV7-8 to TRBJ1-6; 9 central bases correspond to TRBD1. The CDR3 corresponds to CASSLLGQGSSPLHF. The DNA is TGTGCCAGCAGCTTATTAGGACAGGGGAGCTCACCCCTCCACTTT.